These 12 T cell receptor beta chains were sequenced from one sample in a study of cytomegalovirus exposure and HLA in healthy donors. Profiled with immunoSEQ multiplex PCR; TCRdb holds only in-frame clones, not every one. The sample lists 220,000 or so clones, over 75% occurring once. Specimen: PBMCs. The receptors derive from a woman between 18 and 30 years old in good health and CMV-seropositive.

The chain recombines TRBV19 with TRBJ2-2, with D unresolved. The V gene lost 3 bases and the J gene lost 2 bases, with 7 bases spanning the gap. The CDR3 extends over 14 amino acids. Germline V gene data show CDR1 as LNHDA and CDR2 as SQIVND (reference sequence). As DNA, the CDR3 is TGTGCCAGTAGTATTCGTATCAACACCGGGGAGCTGTTTTTT. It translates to CASSIRINTGELFF.

In DNA form, the CDR3 reads TGTGCCAGCACGACACAGAACACTGAAGCTTTCTTT. Translation: CASTTQNTEAFF. The gene calls are TRBV28 and TRBJ1-1; D uncertain. The V end lost 7 bases, the J end lost 1 base, and 7 bases lay between the germline ends. Germline CDR1 and CDR2: MDHEN and SYDVKM. The CDR3 has 12 residues. The variable domain in full, with the rest retrieved from reference TRBV28 and TRBJ1-1, is DVKVTQSSRYLVKRTGEKVFLECVQDMDHENMFWYRQDPGLGLRLIYFSYDVKMKEKGDIPEGYSVSREKKERFSLILESASTNQTSMYLCASTTQNTEAFFGQGTRLTVV.

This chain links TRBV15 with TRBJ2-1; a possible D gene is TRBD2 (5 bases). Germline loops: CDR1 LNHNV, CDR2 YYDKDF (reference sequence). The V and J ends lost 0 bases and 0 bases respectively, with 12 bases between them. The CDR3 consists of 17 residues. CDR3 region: CATSRDQSGSSYNEQFF. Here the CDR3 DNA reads TGTGCCACCAGCAGAGATCAATCGGGGAGCTCCTACAATGAGCAGTTCTTC.

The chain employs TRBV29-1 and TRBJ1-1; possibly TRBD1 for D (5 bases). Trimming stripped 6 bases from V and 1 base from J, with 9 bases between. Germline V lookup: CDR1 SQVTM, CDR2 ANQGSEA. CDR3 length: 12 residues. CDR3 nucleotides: TGCAGCGTCGACAGAGAGAACACTGAAGCTTTCTTT. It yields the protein CSVDRENTEAFF.

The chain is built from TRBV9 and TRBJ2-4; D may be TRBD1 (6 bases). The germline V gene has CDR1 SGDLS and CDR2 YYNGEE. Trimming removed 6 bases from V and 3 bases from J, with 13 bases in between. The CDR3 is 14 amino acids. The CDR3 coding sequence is TGTGCCAGCACTTCAGGGGCCGACAAAAACATTCAGTACTTC. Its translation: CASTSGADKNIQYF.

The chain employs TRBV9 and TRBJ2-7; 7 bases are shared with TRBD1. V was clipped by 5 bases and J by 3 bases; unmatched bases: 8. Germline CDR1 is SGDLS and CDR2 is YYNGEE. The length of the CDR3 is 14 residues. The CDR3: CASSPGQRFYEQYF. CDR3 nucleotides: TGTGCCAGCAGTCCGGGACAGAGATTCTACGAGCAGTACTTC.

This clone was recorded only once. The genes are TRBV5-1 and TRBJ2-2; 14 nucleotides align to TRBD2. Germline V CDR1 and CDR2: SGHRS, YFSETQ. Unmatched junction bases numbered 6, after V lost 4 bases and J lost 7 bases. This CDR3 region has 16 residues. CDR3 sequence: CASSPGLAGAGGELFF. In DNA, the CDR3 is TGCGCCAGCAGCCCGGGACTAGCGGGAGCTGGCGGGGAGCTGTTTTTT.

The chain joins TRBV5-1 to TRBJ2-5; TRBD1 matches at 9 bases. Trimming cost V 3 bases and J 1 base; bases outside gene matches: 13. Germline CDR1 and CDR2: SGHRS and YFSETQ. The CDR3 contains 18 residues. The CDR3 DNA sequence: TGCGCCAGCAGCTGGAGAACAGACAGGGGGAGAAGCCAAGAGACCCAGTACTTC. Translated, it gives CASSWRTDRGRSQETQYF.

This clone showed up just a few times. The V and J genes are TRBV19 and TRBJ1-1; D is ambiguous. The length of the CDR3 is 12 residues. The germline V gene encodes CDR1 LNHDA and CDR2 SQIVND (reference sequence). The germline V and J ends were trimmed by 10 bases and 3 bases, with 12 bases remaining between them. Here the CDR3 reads CATTTVYTEAFF. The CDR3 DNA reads TGTGCCACGACTACGGTCTACACTGAAGCTTTCTTT.

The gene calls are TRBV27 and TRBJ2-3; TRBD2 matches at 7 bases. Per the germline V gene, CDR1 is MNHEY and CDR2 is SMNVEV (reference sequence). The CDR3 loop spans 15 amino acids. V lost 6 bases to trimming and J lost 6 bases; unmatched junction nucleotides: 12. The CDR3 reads CASRLTRTSRDTQYF. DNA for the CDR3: TGTGCCAGCAGGCTAACCAGGACTAGTCGGGATACGCAGTATTTT.

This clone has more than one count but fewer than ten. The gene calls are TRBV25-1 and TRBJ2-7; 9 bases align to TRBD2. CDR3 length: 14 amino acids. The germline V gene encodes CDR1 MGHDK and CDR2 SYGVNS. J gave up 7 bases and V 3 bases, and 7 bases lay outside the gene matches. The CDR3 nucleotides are TGTGCCAGCAGTGATCTTAGCGGGAGATGGGAGCAGTACTTC. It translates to CASSDLSGRWEQYF.

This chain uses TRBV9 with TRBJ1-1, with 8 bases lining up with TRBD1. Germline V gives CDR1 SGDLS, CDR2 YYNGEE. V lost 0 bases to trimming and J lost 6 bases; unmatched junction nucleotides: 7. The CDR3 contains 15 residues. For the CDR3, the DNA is TGTGCCAGCAGCGTAGGTCCAGGGGGCGCCTCTGAAGCTTTCTTT. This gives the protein CASSVGPGGASEAFF.